The present TCR beta chain was sequenced within a study of OX40 agonist ivuxolimab in advanced cancers. Study details: Of the participants, about 40% had some prior anti-PD-1, anti-PD-L1 or anti-CTLA-4 therapy, which was allowed.

Germline V gene sequence: CDR1 GTSNPN, CDR2 SVGIG (reference sequence). The CDR3 runs to 12 residues. The V end lost 4 bases, the J end lost 6 bases, and 12 bases lay between the germline ends. This table comes from immunoSEQ multiplex PCR, and its TCRdb copy is limited to in-frame clones, with some not included. This sample carries under 85,000 clones, 94% of them seen once, and the ten largest clones take roughly 9.6%. Peripheral blood came from all dose cohorts at three timepoints. J is TRBJ1-2 and V is TRBV30, with D possibly TRBD1 on 6 matching bases. This clonotype was sampled from an adult with an advanced solid tumor such as melanoma, head and neck, liver or kidney cancer. The sample here was CD4+ or CD8+ T cells sorted from blood, taken in a trial of the OX40 agonist ivuxolimab. Written as DNA, the CDR3 is TGTGCCTGGACACAGGGAATCAATGGCTACACCTTC. Protein product: CAWTQGINGYTF. The entire variable domain, with the rest obtained from reference TRBV30 and TRBJ1-2, is as follows: SQTIHQWPATLVQPVGSPLSLECTVEGTSNPNLYWYRQAAGRGLQLLFYSVGIGQISSEVPQNLSASRPQDRQFILSSKKLLLSDSGFYLCAWTQGINGYTFGSGTRLTVV.